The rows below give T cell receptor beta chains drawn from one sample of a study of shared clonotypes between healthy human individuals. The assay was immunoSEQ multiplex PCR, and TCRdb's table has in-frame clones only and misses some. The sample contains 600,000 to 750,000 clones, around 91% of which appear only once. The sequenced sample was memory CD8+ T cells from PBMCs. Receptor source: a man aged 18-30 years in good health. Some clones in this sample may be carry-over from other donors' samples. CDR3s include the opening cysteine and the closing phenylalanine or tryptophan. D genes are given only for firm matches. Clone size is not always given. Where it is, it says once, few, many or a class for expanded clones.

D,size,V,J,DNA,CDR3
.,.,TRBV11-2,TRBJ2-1,TGTGCCAGCAGCTCCCAGGAGACAATTCAGGGAAAAAATGAGCAGTTCTTC,CASSSQETIQGKNEQFF
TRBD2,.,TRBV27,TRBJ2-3,TGTGCCAGCAGTTCATATAGCGGGAGGGCAACAGATACGCAGTATTTT,CASSSYSGRATDTQYF
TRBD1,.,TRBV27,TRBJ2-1,TGTGCCAGCAGTTTGATAGTGGGACAGGGGGACAATGAGCAGTTCTTC,CASSLIVGQGDNEQFF
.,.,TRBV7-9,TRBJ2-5,TGTGCCAGCAGCCCTCCTAGGGGGCAAGAGACCCAGTACTTC,CASSPPRGQETQYF
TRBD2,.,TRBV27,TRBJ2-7,TGTGCCAGCAGTTCCAGTAGCGGGGACTCCTACGAGCAGTACTTC,CASSSSSGDSYEQYF
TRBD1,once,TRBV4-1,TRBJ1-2,TGCGCCAGCAGCCAAGATGGGACAGGGGTGGGCTACACCTTC,CASSQDGTGVGYTF
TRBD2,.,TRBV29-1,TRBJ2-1,TGCAGCGTTCGACTAGCGGGAGATAGGCAGTTCTTC,CSVRLAGDRQFF
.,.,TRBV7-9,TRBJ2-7,TGTGCCAGCAGCTTGACCGAGACAGGAAAACTCTACGAGCAGTACTTC,CASSLTETGKLYEQYF
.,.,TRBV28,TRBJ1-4,TGTGCCAGCAATACGAAAGGTGAAAAACTGTTTTTT,CASNTKGEKLFF
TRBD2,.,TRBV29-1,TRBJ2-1,TGCAGCGTGGAAAGCGGGAGTGGTTACGGTGAGCAGTTCTTC,CSVESGSGYGEQFF
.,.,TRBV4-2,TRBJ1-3,TGTGCCAGCAGCCAAGGAGAGGCAGGGGCGCCTTCTGGAAACACCATATATTTT,CASSQGEAGAPSGNTIYF
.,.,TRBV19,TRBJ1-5,TGTGCCAGTAGTCCCTACACCCCCAGGGACGTGGGCAATCAGCCCCAGCATTTT,CASSPYTPRDVGNQPQHF
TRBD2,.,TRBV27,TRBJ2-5,TGTGCCAGCCTAGCGGGAGCGGGGGAGCAGTACTTC,CASLAGAGEQYF
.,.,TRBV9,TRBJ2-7,TGTGCCAGCAGCGTTCTCGGGACAATCCCGTCGTCCTACGAGCAGTACTTC,CASSVLGTIPSSYEQYF
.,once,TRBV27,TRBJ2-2,TGTGCCAGCAGTTCGTCCTACGAGAACACCGGGGAGCTGTTTTTT,CASSSSYENTGELFF
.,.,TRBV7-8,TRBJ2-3,TGTGCCAGCAGCTCTTACACAGATACGCAGTATTTT,CASSSYTDTQYF
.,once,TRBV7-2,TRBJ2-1,TGTGCCAGCAGCTTTTCGCCTCCCCCCAATGAGCAGTTCTTC,CASSFSPPPNEQFF
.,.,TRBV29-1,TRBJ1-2,TGCAGCGTAATGGCAGGGGTTCATGGCTACACCTTC,CSVMAGVHGYTF
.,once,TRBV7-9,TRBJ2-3,TGTGCCAGCAGCTTTTCGGACTTCTATACGCAGTATTTT,CASSFSDFYTQYF
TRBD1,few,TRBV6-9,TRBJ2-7,TGTGCCAGCGGACAGGGGGACGAGCAGTACTTC,CASGQGDEQYF
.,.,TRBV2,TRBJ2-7,TGTGCCAGCAGTGAAGCGCTTCCCAAGATCGAGCAGTACTTC,CASSEALPKIEQYF
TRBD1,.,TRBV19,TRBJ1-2,TGTGCCAGTAGACTAATACGGGACAGGGATAAAGGCTACACCTTC,CASRLIRDRDKGYTF
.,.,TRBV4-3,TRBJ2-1,TGCGCCAGCAGCCAAGATCGGGACTTCTCCTACAATGAGCAGTTCTTC,CASSQDRDFSYNEQFF
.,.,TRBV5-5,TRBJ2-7,TGTGCCAGCAGCCCAGACAGGTCCTACGAGCAGTACTTC,CASSPDRSYEQYF
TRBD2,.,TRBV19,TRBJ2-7,TGTGCCAGTAGTCCCTTCGGGGCTAGCGGGGTTGCCTACGAGCAGTACTTC,CASSPFGASGVAYEQYF
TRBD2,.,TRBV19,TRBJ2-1,TGTGCCAGTAGTCCTCGGACTAGCGGGAGGAACAATGAGCAGTTCTTC,CASSPRTSGRNNEQFF
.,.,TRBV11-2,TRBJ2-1,TGTGCCAGCAGCTTAGGGGTCGACGTTGGCTACAATGAGCAGTTCTTC,CASSLGVDVGYNEQFF
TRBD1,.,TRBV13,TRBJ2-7,TGTGCCAGCGCGGGGGACAGGGGTGGCGAGCAGTACTTC,CASAGDRGGEQYF
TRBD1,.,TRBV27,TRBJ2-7,TGTGCCAGCAGTGGCCGGGACAGGCCCTACGAGCAGTACTTC,CASSGRDRPYEQYF
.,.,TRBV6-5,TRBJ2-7,TGTGCCAGCAGTTTTGACAGCTACGAGCAGTACTTC,CASSFDSYEQYF
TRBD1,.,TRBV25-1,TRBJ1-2,TGTGCCAGCAGCACGGGACAGGGGGATGGCTACACCTTC,CASSTGQGDGYTF
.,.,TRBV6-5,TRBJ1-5,TGTGCCAGCAGCTTAGATGGCAATCAGCCCCAGCATTTT,CASSLDGNQPQHF
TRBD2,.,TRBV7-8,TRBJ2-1,TGTGCCAGCAGCTTAGGGGGGACTAGCAACAATGAGCAGTTCTTC,CASSLGGTSNNEQFF
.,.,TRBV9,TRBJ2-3,TGTGCCAGCAGCGAAAAGGGGTTGAACGCAGATACGCAGTATTTT,CASSEKGLNADTQYF
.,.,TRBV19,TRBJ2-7,TGTGCCAGTAGTATATCGCAGGGTAACTACTACGAGCAGTACTTC,CASSISQGNYYEQYF
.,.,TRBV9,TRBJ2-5,TGTGCCAGCAGCGGCTGGCGGAGTGAGCCAGGGCGGGGTTTGGGAGAGACCCAGTACTTC,CASSGWRSEPGRGLGETQYF
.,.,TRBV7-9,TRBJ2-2,TGTGCCAGCAGCTTAGGTGTCCCGGGGGCAAGGACCGGGGAGCTGTTTTTT,CASSLGVPGARTGELFF
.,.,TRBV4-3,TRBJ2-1,TGCGCCAGCAGCCGAATAATGGGGCAGAATGAGCAGTTCTTC,CASSRIMGQNEQFF
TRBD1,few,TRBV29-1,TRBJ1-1,TGCAGCGGCCGACAGGGGCCTAACACTGAAGCTTTCTTT,CSGRQGPNTEAFF
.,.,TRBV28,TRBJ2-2,TGTGCCAGCAGTTTGTACACTTCCACCGGGGAGCTGTTTTTT,CASSLYTSTGELFF
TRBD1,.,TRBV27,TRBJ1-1,TGTGCCAGCTTAGCCAGGACAGGGGGCACTGAAGCTTTCTTT,CASLARTGGTEAFF
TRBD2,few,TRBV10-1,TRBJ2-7,TGCGCCAGCAGTAGCGGGATCTACGAGCAGTACTTC,CASSSGIYEQYF
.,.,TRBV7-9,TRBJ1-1,TGTGCCAGCAGCTTAGGCCCCGGAGAAGCTTTCTTT,CASSLGPGEAFF
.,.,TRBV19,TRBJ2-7,TGTGCCAGTAGTATCCGCGAGAGCTCCTACGAGCAGTACTTC,CASSIRESSYEQYF
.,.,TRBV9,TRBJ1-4,TGTGCCAGCAGCGTAGGGAACAGCCCCAATGAAAAACTGTTTTTT,CASSVGNSPNEKLFF
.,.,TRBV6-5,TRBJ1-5,TGTGCCAGCACCCGTCAACAGGGAAACAATCAGCCCCAGCATTTT,CASTRQQGNNQPQHF
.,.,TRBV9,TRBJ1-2,TGTGCCAGCAGCGTATTCTCCCCCTCCTATGGCTACACCTTC,CASSVFSPSYGYTF
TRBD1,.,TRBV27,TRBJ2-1,TGTGCCAGCAGTTCCGGGACAGGCCCCATAAGGGCGATCGGAAATGAGCAGTTCTTC,CASSSGTGPIRAIGNEQFF
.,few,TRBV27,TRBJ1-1,TGTGCCAGCAGTTTTATTGGGGTGAACACTGAAGCTTTCTTT,CASSFIGVNTEAFF
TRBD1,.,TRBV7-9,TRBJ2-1,TGTGCCAGCAGCTTGGACAGGGTCGATGAGCAGTTCTTC,CASSLDRVDEQFF